This T cell receptor beta chain originates from a study of shared clonotypes between healthy human individuals (dated by TCRdb to 2020 to 2021). For the study in its entirety: A few men and two women, aged 18 to 49 years, made up the cohort. Per donor, three plates each were used for CD4 naive and CD4 memory, two for CD8 naive, and one for CD8 memory. The study deeply sequenced blood TCR repertoires of five healthy adults to estimate repertoire size and the extent of clonotype sharing between individuals. Libraries were prepared and TCR repertoires were sequenced by different laboratories using diverse techniques, in order to increase sequencing depth and limit assay-specific biases. Per donor, leukapheresis produced somewhere between about 0.94 and 9.5 billion PBMCs.

Healthy HIV-negative adults with no recently reported acute infections or vaccinations were included as donors. Only Caucasian adults living in Nashville, Tennessee, USA were represented among the donors. CD4+ T cells were enriched by magnetic negative selection, after which naive cells were positively selected on CD45RA and the negative fraction was taken as the memory subset. Blood was obtained by leukapheresis, after which PBMCs were separated by Ficoll-Histopaque density gradient centrifugation and cryopreserved in liquid nitrogen vapor phase. Analytical flow cytometry was used to check the purity and quantity of each magnetically sorted T cell population. Genomic DNA was isolated from every sorted fraction and measured by UV absorbance on a Nanodrop 2000c. Using the deep immunoSEQ assay, multiplex PCR amplified TCR CDR3 regions from genomic DNA. Extracted genomic DNA from each cell subset was spread evenly across all wells of several immunoSEQ 96-well plates, with each plate serving as a replicate. Each replicate PCR for sorted subsets received roughly 0.2 ug genomic DNA, equal to about 30,000 T cell genomes. The purified libraries were quantified using a Qubit 3.0 fluorometer, sized with a Bioanalyzer 2100, and then quantified again using the KAPA Library Quantification kit. Every immunoSEQ 96-well plate was sequenced on a separate single-read 150-cycle Illumina NextSeq 550 flow cell. For the original study's pipeline: Because the immunoSEQ output held only junctional sequences and lacked quality scores, the filtering could not match the filtering applied to full-length reads. To assign V/J genes and CDR3, sequences were annotated against IMGT germline references using PyIR, a Python wrapper for IgBLAST v1.9. Any read was removed if the V/J assignment was weak (E-value above 1e-6), the CDR3 was missing, or the read contained stop codons, out-of-frame junctions, or ambiguous translated residues. V3J clonotypes were defined as sequences sharing the same inferred V gene, J gene, and CDR3 amino acid sequence. Percentage overlap between repertoires was calculated by dividing the number of shared unique clonotypes by the size of the smaller repertoire. Three approaches were used to assess repertoire richness: RTK rarefaction, the Chao1 estimator, and Recon v2.1 estimates of unobserved clonotypes. OLGA was used to compute generation probabilities for all TCRbeta clonotypes that the gDNA method yielded from a few donors. TCRdb took this table from immuneACCESS and kept in-frame rearrangements with V and J called. Such tables lack part of the clones; where checked against another copy, unresolved V genes explain under half of the gap, and the rest is unexplained. V, J and clone size reflect that table, while D and trimming were determined from the DNA. The sample table records some 2,500,000 clones; around 93% of these occur just once. Approximately 0.39% of the sample goes to the ten largest clones.

V is cut by 0 bases and J by 1 base, and the space between the germline ends is 8 bases. Including the terminal cysteine and phenylalanine, the CDR3 comprises 14 residues. CDR3 DNA is the only sequence kept; it has 42 bases, read in frame from the first base. According to the germline V gene, CDR1 reads SGHDT and CDR2 reads YYEEEE. Summary of the overall study and its limitations: Across a handful of donors, 4.5% to 6.5% of naive CD4, approximately 4% of naive CD8, approximately 2.5% of memory CD4, and around 0.4% of memory CD8 clonotypes were shared. Pairwise subsampling led to the expectation that sequencing depth would affect the degree of clonotype sharing among donors. Even with the large sequencing depth, rarefaction of the sorted-subset datasets indicated that sequencing was incomplete. Estimated clonotype richness was generally larger for naive than for memory subsets. Sampling was limited to blood, and TCR repertoires in tissue likely differ from TCR repertoires in blood. The small number of donors limited the genetic and exposure-history diversity represented. Compared with non-shared clonotypes, clonotypes shared by all four sorted-subset donors had higher generation probabilities.

Comments on this clone: Its recognized antigen is unknown. No per-base quality is available; no much larger clone lies one base away.

Sequences were obtained from naive CD4+ T cells from PBMCs. Per the publication, the cell subset or site label means: CD45RA+ positively selected. Recombination connected TRBV5-6 to TRBJ2-7, with the D gene call left open. The source of this sequence is a young man in good health. Some clones in this sample may be carry-over from other donors' samples. The CDR3 amino acid sequence is: CASSLVGDSYEQYF. The sequenced DNA: TGTGCCAGCAGCTTGGTTGGGGATTCCTACGAGCAGTACTTC.